Below, one T cell receptor (beta chain) is given with its context. V was clipped by 4 bases and J by 0 bases, with 9 bases between them. The CDR3 is made up of 15 amino acids. Germline lookup yields CDR1 MGHRA and CDR2 YSYEKL. This entry belongs to a study of blood T cell repertoires in COVID-19. Study processing details: Estimated nucleated cell counts came from reference gene primer amplification. The protocol was immunoSEQ multiplex PCR, while the TCRdb copy is restricted to in-frame clones and leaves out a portion. V and J calls and clone size are those listed in that table; D and trimming were worked out from the DNA. The sample includes 150,000 to 200,000 clones, more than 85% seen only once; the top ten take 2.5% to 3%.

The TCR sequence derives from a man in his forties with active or convalescent COVID-19. The chain has TRBV4-1 and TRBJ1-4; D is undetermined. The sample consisted of peripheral blood. The DNA for the CDR3 is TGCGCCAGCAGCCTCCGACAAGCAACTAATGAAAAACTGTTTTTT. Translating it yields CASSLRQATNEKLFF.